This passage covers 16 T cell receptor beta chains from one sample sequenced in a study of cytomegalovirus exposure and HLA in healthy donors. Vbeta (60) and Jbeta (13) primers were used in the PCR. TCRdb's table, derived via immunoSEQ multiplex PCR, lists solely in-frame clones and lacks some. The table has 90,000 to 110,000 clones, under 85% seen once. Sequencing used PBMCs. Source of these receptors: a man aged 18 to 29 in good health and CMV-seronegative.

This CDR3 reads CASSLDPGRHDNEQFF. The CDR3 DNA is TGTGCCAGCAGCTTGGATCCGGGTAGGCACGACAATGAGCAGTTCTTC. The chain joins TRBV5-6 to TRBJ2-1, with D unclear. CDR1 is SGHDT, CDR2 YYEEEE, per germline. The CDR3 runs to 16 residues. Trimming removed 0 bases from V and 5 bases from J, with 15 bases in between.

In its sample, this clone was seen a few times. The V and J genes are TRBV18 and TRBJ1-1; 8 bases line up with TRBD1. Per germline, CDR1 KGHSH and CDR2 LQKENI. The CDR3 has 16 amino acids. Germline trimming cut 5 bases from V and 5 bases from J; bases unmatched to any gene: 13. CDR3 DNA sequence: TGTGCCAGCTCATCCCCGGAACAGGGGGGCCGAACTGAAGCTTTCTTT. Translating it yields CASSSPEQGGRTEAFF.

This sequence joins TRBV27 and TRBJ1-2; perhaps TRBD1 as D (6 bases). Trimming left V 3 bases short and J 2 bases short, with 7 bases between. The CDR3 has 13 residues. Per the germline V gene, CDR1 is MNHEY and CDR2 is SMNVEV (reference sequence). The CDR3 nucleotides read TGTGCCAGCAGTTTGGACAGCAACTATGGCTACACCTTC. This gives the protein CASSLDSNYGYTF.

This chain joins TRBV30 and TRBJ2-7, with D unclear. Germline loops: CDR1 GTSNPN, CDR2 SVGIG (reference sequence). The CDR3 has 12 amino acids. V lost 3 bases and J 5 bases, leaving 11 bases between the germline ends. For the CDR3, the DNA is TGTGCCTGGAGCGTCTTGTCCCACGAGCAGTACTTC. Translation: CAWSVLSHEQYF.

The chain links TRBV6-1 to TRBJ1-1; D is ambiguous. V shed 5 bases and J shed 0 bases, with 13 bases lying between them. The length of the CDR3 is 15 residues. Germline CDR1 is MNHNS and CDR2 is SASEGT. The CDR3 nucleotides are TGTGCCAGCAGTTCTACGGGATCCTTGAACACTGAAGCTTTCTTT. Amino acid sequence: CASSSTGSLNTEAFF.

The CDR3 nucleotides read TGTGCCAGCAGCCCTCCGACAGATACGCAGTATTTT. Translation: CASSPPTDTQYF. The J gene is TRBJ2-3, the V gene TRBV7-3; unclear D gene. This CDR3 region has 12 residues. Germline V gene sequence: CDR1 SGHTA, CDR2 FQGTGA. The V end lost 5 bases, the J end lost 3 bases, and 6 bases lay between the germline ends.

The rearrangement uses TRBV2 and TRBJ1-1; 7 bases align to TRBD1. Germline V gene data show CDR1 as SNHLY and CDR2 as FYNNEI. The CDR3 is 14 residues long. Trimming removed 4 bases from V and 1 base from J; junction bases left unmatched: 3. CDR3 in amino acids: CASSGRQGNTEAFF. Here the CDR3 DNA reads TGTGCCAGCAGTGGTAGACAGGGGAACACTGAAGCTTTCTTT.

The rearrangement uses TRBV19 and TRBJ1-5; the D gene is possibly TRBD1 (5 bases). Germline V lookup: CDR1 LNHDA, CDR2 SQIVND (reference sequence). The V gene lost 7 bases and the J gene lost 0 bases, with 13 bases spanning the gap. This CDR3 has 15 amino acids. CDR3 bases: TGTGCCAGTACCGGGAGGACACCTAGCAATCAGCCCCAGCATTTT. This translates into CASTGRTPSNQPQHF.

The chain is built from TRBV28 and TRBJ2-1, with 11 bases aligning to TRBD2. Germline-derived CDR1 and CDR2 are MDHEN and SYDVKM. CDR3 length: 17 amino acids. V trimming: 4 bases; J trimming: 4 bases; junction bases outside the gene matches: 9. The CDR3, as DNA: TGTGCCAGCAGTTCCGTGACTAGCGGGGATCTTTACAATGAGCAGTTCTTC. Translation gives CASSSVTSGDLYNEQFF.

The chain couples TRBV6-6 to TRBJ1-2; 8 bases line up with TRBD1. The J segment lost 2 bases and the V segment lost 0 bases, leaving 2 bases of the junction unmatched. This CDR3 has 15 amino acids. Germline CDR1 reads MNHNY; CDR2 reads SVGAGI (reference sequence). The CDR3 DNA follows: TGTGCCAGCAGTTACTCCGGGACAGGAAACTATGGCTACACCTTC. Amino acid sequence: CASSYSGTGNYGYTF.

CDR3 nucleotide sequence: TGCGCCAGCAGCCAAGTCCTTAACAATGAGCAGTTCTTC. It is translated as CASSQVLNNEQFF. The chain carries TRBV4-1 and TRBJ2-1; D call uncertain. V was pared by 1 base and J by 5 bases, with 6 bases between. CDR3 length: 13 amino acids. Germline loops: CDR1 MGHRA, CDR2 YSYEKL.

The rearrangement joins TRBV28 to TRBJ1-1; D unresolved. The V gene lost 3 bases and the J gene lost 0 bases, with 11 bases spanning the gap. This CDR3 spans 15 amino acids. The V gene's germline CDR1 is MDHEN and CDR2 SYDVKM. The CDR3 loop reads CASSLQVVMNTEAFF. DNA for the CDR3: TGTGCCAGCAGTTTGCAGGTAGTGATGAACACTGAAGCTTTCTTT.

V usage is TRBV6-6 and J usage is TRBJ1-2; 7 bases fit TRBD1. The CDR3 has 15 residues. V was clipped by 6 bases and J by 2 bases; unmatched bases: 9. The germline V gene has CDR1 MNHNY and CDR2 SVGAGI (reference sequence). Here the CDR3 reads CASSSTGVGNYGYTF. CDR3 in DNA: TGTGCCAGCAGCTCAACAGGGGTAGGGAACTATGGCTACACCTTC.

The chain has TRBV6-5 and TRBJ1-2, with no clear D. V dropped 11 bases and J dropped 2 bases, with 9 bases sitting between them. Germline V gene sequence: CDR1 MNHEY, CDR2 SVGAGI. CDR3 length equals 11 residues. The CDR3 loop is CAAEGNYGYTF. Written as DNA, the CDR3 is TGTGCCGCGGAGGGAAACTATGGCTACACCTTC.

The gene calls are TRBV7-3 and TRBJ1-1, with TRBD1 as a possible D gene (5 bases). The V gene lost 3 bases and the J gene lost 4 bases, with 12 bases spanning the gap. CDR1 SGHTA and CDR2 FQGTGA come from the germline V gene. The CDR3 is 14 residues long. For the CDR3, the DNA is TGTGCCAGCAGCTTCAGACCGGGGGGCACTGAAGCTTTCTTT. Translation gives CASSFRPGGTEAFF. The variable domain in full, with the rest retrieved from reference TRBV7-3 and TRBJ1-1, is GAGVSQTPSNKVTEKGKYVELRCDPISGHTALYWYRQSLGQGPEFLIYFQGTGAADDSGLPNDRFFAVRPEGSVSTLKIQRTERGDSAVYLCASSFRPGGTEAFFGQGTRLTVV.

This rearrangement joins TRBV6-4 to TRBJ2-1; TRBD2 matches at 11 bases. The CDR3 has 17 amino acids. The germline CDR1 and CDR2 sequences are MRHNA and SNTAGT. With V trimmed by 4 bases and J by 7 bases, 12 bases remained unmatched. CDR3 nucleotides: TGTGCCAGCAGTGCCCCCCCTACTAGCGGGAGTGGGAATGAGCAGTTCTTC. This codes for CASSAPPTSGSGNEQFF.